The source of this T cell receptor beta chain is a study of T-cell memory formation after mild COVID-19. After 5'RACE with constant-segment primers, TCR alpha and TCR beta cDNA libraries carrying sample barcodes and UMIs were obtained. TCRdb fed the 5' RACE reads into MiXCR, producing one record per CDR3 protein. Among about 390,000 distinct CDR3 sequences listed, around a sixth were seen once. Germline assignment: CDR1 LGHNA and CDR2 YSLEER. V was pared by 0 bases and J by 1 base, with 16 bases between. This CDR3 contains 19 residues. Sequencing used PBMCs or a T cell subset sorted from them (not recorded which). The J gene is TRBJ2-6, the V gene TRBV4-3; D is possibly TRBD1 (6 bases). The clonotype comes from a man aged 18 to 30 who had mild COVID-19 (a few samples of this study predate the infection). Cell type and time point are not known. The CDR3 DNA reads TGCGCCAGCAGCCAAGAGCTGGGGGCCCCGGGGTCTGGGGCCAACGTCCTGACTTTC. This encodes CASSQELGAPGSGANVLTF.